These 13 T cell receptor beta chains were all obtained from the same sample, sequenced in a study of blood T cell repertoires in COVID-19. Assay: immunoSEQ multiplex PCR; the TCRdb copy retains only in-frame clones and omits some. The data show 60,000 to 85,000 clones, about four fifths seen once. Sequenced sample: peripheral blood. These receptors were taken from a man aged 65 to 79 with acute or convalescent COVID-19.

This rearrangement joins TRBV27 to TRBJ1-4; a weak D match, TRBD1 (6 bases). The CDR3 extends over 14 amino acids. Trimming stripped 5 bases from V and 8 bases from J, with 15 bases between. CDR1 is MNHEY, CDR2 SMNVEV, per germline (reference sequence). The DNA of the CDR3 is TGTGCCAGCAGTAACAGGGCCCTAGGGGAAAAACTGTTTTTT. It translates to CASSNRALGEKLFF.

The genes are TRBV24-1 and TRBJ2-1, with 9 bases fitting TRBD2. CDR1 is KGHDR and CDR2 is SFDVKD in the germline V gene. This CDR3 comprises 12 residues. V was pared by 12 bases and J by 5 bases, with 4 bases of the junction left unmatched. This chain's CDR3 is CASSGTDNEQFF. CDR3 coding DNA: TGTGCCTCTAGCGGGACAGACAATGAGCAGTTCTTC.

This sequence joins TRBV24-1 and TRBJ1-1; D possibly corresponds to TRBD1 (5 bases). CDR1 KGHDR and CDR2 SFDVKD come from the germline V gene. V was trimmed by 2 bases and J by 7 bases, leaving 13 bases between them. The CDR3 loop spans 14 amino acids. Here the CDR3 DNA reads TGTGCCACCAGTGATTCCCTCGGGGGGATTGAAGCTTTCTTT. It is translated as CATSDSLGGIEAFF.

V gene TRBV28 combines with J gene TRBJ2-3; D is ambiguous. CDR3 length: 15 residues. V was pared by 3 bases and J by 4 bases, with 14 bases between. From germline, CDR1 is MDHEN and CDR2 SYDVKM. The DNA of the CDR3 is TGTGCCAGCAGTTTCGGCCTCAGGCGTCCAGATACGCAGTATTTT. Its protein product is CASSFGLRRPDTQYF.

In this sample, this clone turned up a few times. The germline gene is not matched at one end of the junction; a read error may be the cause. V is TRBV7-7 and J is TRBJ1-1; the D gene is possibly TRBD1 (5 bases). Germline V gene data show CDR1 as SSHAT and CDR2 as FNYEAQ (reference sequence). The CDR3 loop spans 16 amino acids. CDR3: CASSPHEQGRNTEAFF. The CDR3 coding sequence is TGTGCTAGCAGCCCTCATGAGCAGGGAAGGAACACTGAAGCTTTCTTT.

Here the CDR3 reads CAIRGGVDNEQFF. In DNA, the CDR3 is TGTGCCATCAGAGGCGGGGTGGACAATGAGCAGTTCTTC. The rearrangement uses TRBV10-3 and TRBJ2-1; perhaps TRBD2 as D (6 bases). This CDR3 spans 13 amino acids. V was pared by 6 bases and J by 5 bases, with 11 bases between. CDR1 is ENHRY and CDR2 is SYGVKD in the germline V gene.

The CDR3 here is CASGGTGGLGSNQPQHF. DNA of the CDR3: TGTGCCAGCGGAGGGACAGGGGGCTTGGGGAGCAATCAGCCCCAGCATTTT. The chain employs TRBV7-8 and TRBJ1-5; 12 bases agree with TRBD1. V lost 8 bases, J lost 1 base, and 9 bases stayed unmatched. This CDR3 spans 17 amino acids. Germline CDR1 SGHVS, CDR2 FQNEAQ.

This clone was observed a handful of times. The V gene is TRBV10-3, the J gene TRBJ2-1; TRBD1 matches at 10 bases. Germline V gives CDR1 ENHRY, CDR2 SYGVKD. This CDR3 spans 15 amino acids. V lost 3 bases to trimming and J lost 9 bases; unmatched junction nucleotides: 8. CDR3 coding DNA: TGTGCCATCAGTGATAGGGACAGGGGACGGGGTGAGCAGTTCTTC. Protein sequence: CAISDRDRGRGEQFF.

The CDR3 bases are TGTGCCAGTAGTATAGGACCAGGCTGGGAGCAGTTCTTC. Encoded protein: CASSIGPGWEQFF. The V call is TRBV19, the J call TRBJ2-1; D gene uncertain. Looked up from germline, CDR1 is LNHDA and CDR2 is SQIVND (reference sequence). This CDR3 has 13 amino acids. V lost 1 base and J 10 bases, leaving 11 bases between the germline ends.

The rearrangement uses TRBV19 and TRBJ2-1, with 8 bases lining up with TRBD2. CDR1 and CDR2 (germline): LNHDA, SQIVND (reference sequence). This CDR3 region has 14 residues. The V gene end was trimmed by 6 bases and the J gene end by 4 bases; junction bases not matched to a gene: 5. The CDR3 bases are TGTGCCAGTAGCCAGGGACTAGGGTACAATGAGCAGTTCTTC. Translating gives CASSQGLGYNEQFF.

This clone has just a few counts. CDR3 nucleotides: TGTGCCAGCAGTTTAGGCAGGTTGAACACTGAAGCTTTCTTT. It encodes CASSLGRLNTEAFF. This chain links TRBV28 with TRBJ1-1; no definite D call. The CDR3 loop spans 14 amino acids. Trimming stripped 2 bases from V and 0 bases from J, with 7 bases between. In germline, CDR1 is MDHEN, CDR2 SYDVKM. Looking up the rest from reference TRBV28 and TRBJ1-1 gives the full variable domain: DVKVTQSSRYLVKRTGEKVFLECVQDMDHENMFWYRQDPGLGLRLIYFSYDVKMKEKGDIPEGYSVSREKKERFSLILESASTNQTSMYLCASSLGRLNTEAFFGQGTRLTVV.

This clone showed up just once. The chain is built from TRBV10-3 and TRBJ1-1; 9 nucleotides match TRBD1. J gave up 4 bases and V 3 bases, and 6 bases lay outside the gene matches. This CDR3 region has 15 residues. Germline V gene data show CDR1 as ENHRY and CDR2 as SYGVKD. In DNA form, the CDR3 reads TGTGCCATCAGTGAAACAGGGGGCCGGGGCACTGAAGCTTTCTTT. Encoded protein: CAISETGGRGTEAFF.

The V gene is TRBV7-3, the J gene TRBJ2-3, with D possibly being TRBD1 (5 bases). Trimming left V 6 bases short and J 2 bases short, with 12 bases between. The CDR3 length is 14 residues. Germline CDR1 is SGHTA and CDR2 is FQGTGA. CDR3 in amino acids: CASREGVSTDTQYF. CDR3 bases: TGTGCCAGCAGAGAAGGGGTTTCCACAGATACGCAGTATTTT.